This paragraph covers one TCR beta chain sequence. Its antigen remains undetermined. Qualities for individual bases were not recorded, and no much larger clone is one base off. The immunoSEQ Assay, a bias-controlled multiplex PCR, was used to amplify TCRbeta CDR3 regions from genomic DNA. The study's own analysis went as follows. The number of nucleated cells in each sample was estimated by amplification of reference gene primers within the assay. Sequence reads were collapsed and filtered to measure the absolute abundance of every unique TCRbeta CDR3 rearrangement. Productive Simpson clonality was computed per sample as the square root of Simpson's diversity index over productive rearrangements. TCRdb's version of the immuneACCESS table is confined to in-frame rearrangements and falls short of the full clone set. An unresolved V gene accounts for under half of the shortfall where checked; the remainder is of unknown origin. V and J calls and clone size are as listed in that table; D and trimming were resolved from the DNA. This sample comprises around 65,000 clones, around four fifths of them detected only once. The ten biggest clones cover approximately 39% of the sample.

Clipping removes 4 bases from V and 5 bases from J, with 7 as the unmatched junction base count. CDR1 is given as WSHSY and CDR2 as SAAADI, both from the germline V gene. The CDR3 numbers 14 residues from cysteine through phenylalanine. Only CDR3 DNA remains: 42 bases, in frame from the first base. Each collaborating institution followed its own protocols to collect whole blood in K2EDTA tubes. For TCRbeta analysis, collaborators shipped samples in one of three forms: frozen whole blood, isolated PBMCs, or DNA extracted from either of those sample types. The sample belongs to a study of blood T cell repertoires in COVID-19 (dated by TCRdb to about 2020). Regarding the research as a whole: The collaborator samples originated in the United States, Italy and Spain and spanned the acute and convalescent phases of COVID-19. The material from the prospective study consisted of cDNA or gDNA derived from T cells, B-cell-depleted T cells, or PBMCs. The dataset comprised deeply sampled blood TCRbeta repertoires from subjects exposed to, actively infected with, or recovered from COVID-19. The repertoires were made available in a free public database intended to serve as a resource for research on the immune response to SARS-CoV-2. The samples were drawn from two sources: the first 160 participants of the ongoing ImmuneRACE study, and 950 to 1,500 subjects contributed by 6 global collaborators. Nearly every sample came with metadata listing a de-identified subject ID, COVID-19 status, age in years and sex. Where available, HLA class I and class II types were obtained from metadata supplied by the sample provider rather than from assay-based typing.

On the study overall, not on this receptor specifically: The quantity of clinical and demographic metadata differed by source and by participant and was supplied without curation.

The TCR was taken from a human donor in a cohort sampled during active COVID-19. What was sequenced was peripheral blood. The chain couples TRBV10-2 to TRBJ2-5; the junction holds 7 bases that match TRBD2. The CDR3 corresponds to CASSVRRGGETQYF. In nucleotides, the sequence is TGCGCCAGCAGTGTGCGGCGGGGAGGGGAGACCCAGTACTTC.